Listed below are T cell receptor beta chains from one sample, sequenced in a study of CD8+ T cells in alopecia areata. The protocol was immunoSEQ multiplex PCR, while the TCRdb copy is restricted to in-frame clones and leaves out a portion. The profile shows about 150,000 clones, around two thirds of them singletons. The sample comprised CD8+ T cells sorted from blood. These receptors all come from a human donor in good health. The CDR3 runs from the conserved cysteine through the conserved F or W. The order of the fields is J gene, V gene, clone size, CDR3 protein. Clone size is shown for a subset of rows, as once, few, many or a class of expanded clone.

J: TRBJ2-3
V: TRBV28
size: NA
CDR3: CASSFRSSGRWDTQYF

J: TRBJ2-7
V: TRBV19
size: NA
CDR3: CASSSYGGQGYEQYF

J: TRBJ2-1
V: TRBV20-1
size: NA
CDR3: CSHSGGGEQFF

J: TRBJ2-7
V: TRBV29-1
size: NA
CDR3: CSVETLGGLAVYEQYF

J: TRBJ2-1
V: TRBV15
size: NA
CDR3: CATSGGDEQFF

J: TRBJ2-1
V: TRBV7-9
size: few
CDR3: CASSVPLGTGPDNEQFF

J: TRBJ1-1
V: TRBV27
size: NA
CDR3: CASSLMGGTEAFF

J: TRBJ2-7
V: TRBV28
size: NA
CDR3: CASSLGGELEQYF

J: TRBJ1-1
V: TRBV29-1
size: NA
CDR3: CSVVLQGAREAFF

J: TRBJ2-7
V: TRBV27
size: NA
CDR3: CASSPLADLSYEQYF

J: TRBJ2-4
V: TRBV7-9
size: NA
CDR3: CASSALKAAKNIQYF

J: TRBJ1-5
V: TRBV18
size: few
CDR3: CASSFGQKNQPQHF

J: TRBJ2-6
V: TRBV27
size: many
CDR3: CASSLSGANVLTF

J: TRBJ2-1
V: TRBV29-1
size: NA
CDR3: CSVETPGGVYNEQFF

J: TRBJ2-1
V: TRBV29-1
size: few
CDR3: CSATGTENRGYNEQFF

J: TRBJ2-1
V: TRBV27
size: once
CDR3: CASSLLGLDGDNEQFF

J: TRBJ2-1
V: TRBV7-2
size: NA
CDR3: CASSSPIYNEQFF

J: TRBJ1-5
V: TRBV9
size: NA
CDR3: CASSLGDVGAQHF

J: TRBJ2-7
V: TRBV5-1
size: NA
CDR3: CASSLEVAGDIEQYF

J: TRBJ2-7
V: TRBV5-1
size: once
CDR3: CASSPGQTYEQYF

J: TRBJ2-5
V: TRBV18
size: NA
CDR3: CASSPPDRTLQETQYF

J: TRBJ1-2
V: TRBV29-1
size: NA
CDR3: CSVESYGYTF

J: TRBJ2-7
V: TRBV5-1
size: NA
CDR3: CASSLDDSASYEQYF

J: TRBJ1-4
V: TRBV9
size: NA
CDR3: CASSPDQGGRLFF

J: TRBJ2-6
V: TRBV29-1
size: few
CDR3: CSVEEGLSGANVLTF

J: TRBJ2-7
V: TRBV10-3
size: NA
CDR3: CAIRSDKQPYEQYF

J: TRBJ2-1
V: TRBV7-6
size: NA
CDR3: CASSLEGGRREAEQFF

J: TRBJ2-3
V: TRBV5-6
size: NA
CDR3: CASSRTVDTQYF

J: TRBJ2-7
V: TRBV9
size: NA
CDR3: CASSVGGGGGYEQYF

J: TRBJ2-1
V: TRBV19
size: NA
CDR3: CASSLTGGSYNEQFF

J: TRBJ2-5
V: TRBV10-3
size: few
CDR3: CATLDSQETQYF

J: TRBJ2-7
V: TRBV10-3
size: NA
CDR3: CAISRWEGDEQYF

J: TRBJ2-1
V: TRBV10-3
size: NA
CDR3: CAISETHEQFF

J: TRBJ1-2
V: TRBV6-6
size: NA
CDR3: CATTGNYGYTF

J: TRBJ2-1
V: TRBV2
size: NA
CDR3: CASSAGSGAYNEQFF

J: TRBJ2-1
V: TRBV7-4
size: NA
CDR3: CASRPGAIEQFF

J: TRBJ2-5
V: TRBV9
size: NA
CDR3: CASSVDGVGVYQETQYF

J: TRBJ1-2
V: TRBV7-8
size: once
CDR3: CASSLSTGGNGYTF

J: TRBJ1-4
V: TRBV29-1
size: NA
CDR3: CSVLASTNEKLFF

J: TRBJ2-3
V: TRBV6-5
size: NA
CDR3: CASSNLLGSTDTQYF

J: TRBJ1-3
V: TRBV29-1
size: NA
CDR3: CSVVDGSGNTIYF

J: TRBJ2-5
V: TRBV5-6
size: NA
CDR3: CASTPPGGRARETQYF

J: TRBJ2-7
V: TRBV29-1
size: once
CDR3: CSVASGETYEQYF

J: TRBJ1-1
V: TRBV29-1
size: NA
CDR3: CSVLAGAEAFF

J: TRBJ2-2
V: TRBV29-1
size: few
CDR3: CSVEDHGYTGELFF

J: TRBJ2-1
V: TRBV6-5
size: NA
CDR3: CASSSGLAVYNEQFF

J: TRBJ2-7
V: TRBV20-1
size: NA
CDR3: CSAYRYEQYF

J: TRBJ2-1
V: TRBV25-1
size: NA
CDR3: CASSDSRGTSGSHEQFF

J: TRBJ2-7
V: TRBV30
size: once
CDR3: CAWSVPDPRGDGQYF

J: TRBJ2-1
V: TRBV9
size: NA
CDR3: CASSVIAGPSGDEQFF

J: TRBJ2-7
V: TRBV29-1
size: NA
CDR3: CSVETGRSYEQYF

J: TRBJ1-6
V: TRBV6-5
size: NA
CDR3: CATWRGNSPLHF

J: TRBJ2-7
V: TRBV12-5
size: few
CDR3: CASGPTMDEQYF

J: TRBJ2-7
V: TRBV6-6
size: NA
CDR3: CASSNYEQYF

J: TRBJ2-5
V: TRBV23-1
size: few
CDR3: CASSPDPQETQYF

J: TRBJ2-1
V: TRBV6-1
size: many
CDR3: CASSAGLSYNEQFF

J: TRBJ1-2
V: TRBV28
size: NA
CDR3: CASRPTRNRDGANYGYTF

J: TRBJ2-1
V: TRBV7-3
size: once
CDR3: CASSLSSYNEQFF